The 16 T cell receptor beta chains given below trace back to one sample, sequenced in a study of shared clonotypes between healthy human individuals (dated by TCRdb to about 2020). Preparation of the library involved the immunoSEQ multiplex PCR assay. TCRdb obtained this table from immuneACCESS and retained in-frame rearrangements with V and J assigned. These tables miss some clones; where compared with another copy, unresolved V genes account for less than half of the shortfall, and the remainder is unexplained. The sample includes 850,000 to 1,100,000 clones, with 77% observed a single time. The ten largest account for over 0.8% of the sample. The specimen sequenced was memory CD4+ T cells from PBMCs. In the paper's terms, the cell subset or site label means: CD45RA-negative fraction. These receptors all stem from a man aged 18-30 years in good health. Some clones in this sample may be carry-over from other donors' samples.

This rearrangement joins TRBV29-1 to TRBJ1-1; D unresolved. V gave up 5 bases and J gave up 0 bases, with 13 bases separating them. CDR3 length: 14 amino acids. Germline CDR1 is SQVTM and CDR2 is ANQGSEA. DNA of the CDR3: TGCAGCGTTAGTCACAGTTTAATGAACACTGAAGCTTTCTTT. Translating it yields CSVSHSLMNTEAFF.

The chain carries TRBV7-8 and TRBJ1-5; no firm D call. The CDR3 runs 15 residues. Germline V gives CDR1 SGHVS, CDR2 FQNEAQ. Trimming pared 3 bases from V and 5 bases from J, leaving 14 bases between. CDR3 sequence (DNA): TGTGCCAGCAGCTTGGAGGACCCGGACTATCAGCCCCAGCATTTT. It yields the protein CASSLEDPDYQPQHF.

The V gene is TRBV28, the J gene TRBJ2-1; 9 bases line up with TRBD1. The ends lost 5 bases at V and 4 bases at J; junction bases unmatched: 9. This CDR3 region has 16 residues. Germline values: CDR1 MDHEN, CDR2 SYDVKM. The DNA of the CDR3 is TGTGCCAGCAGTGGACAGGGGCGCAAGGTGTACAATGAGCAGTTCTTC. The encoded protein is CASSGQGRKVYNEQFF.

The chain carries TRBV5-1 and TRBJ2-1; D call uncertain. Germline assignment: CDR1 SGHRS and CDR2 YFSETQ. Trimming left V 3 bases short and J 6 bases short, with 16 bases between. This CDR3 is built from 15 residues. The CDR3 loop reads CASSYLGPGVNEQFF. DNA for the CDR3: TGCGCCAGCAGCTATTTGGGCCCAGGAGTCAATGAGCAGTTCTTC.

This clone was detected ten times or more. The chain recombines TRBV5-4 with TRBJ2-3, with TRBD2 matching 8 bases. CDR1 and CDR2 from the germline V gene are SGHNT and YYREEE (reference sequence). CDR3 size: 14 residues. V shed 4 bases, J shed 5 bases, and the junction held 6 bases outside the gene matches. CDR3 bases: TGTGCCAGCAGCCAAGCGGGAGCTGGAGATACGCAGTATTTT. Its protein product is CASSQAGAGDTQYF. Variable domain in full (rest from reference TRBV5-4 and TRBJ2-3): ETGVTQSPTHLIKTRGQQVTLRCSSQSGHNTVSWYQQALGQGPQFIFQYYREEENGRGNFPPRFSGLQFPNYSSELNVNALELDDSALYLCASSQAGAGDTQYFGPGTRLTVL.

This chain links TRBV29-1 with TRBJ1-5; TRBD1 might be the D (5 bases). Germline V lookup: CDR1 SQVTM, CDR2 ANQGSEA. This CDR3 spans 13 amino acids. Trimming took off 0 bases at V and 7 bases at J, with 10 bases between the two ends. CDR3 DNA sequence: TGCAGCGTTGAAGATAGTGGGGGACAGCCCCAGCATTTT. It translates to CSVEDSGGQPQHF.

Notes on this clone: This clone may be a read error of a much larger clone one base away. The chain employs TRBV7-6 and TRBJ2-5; D remains ambiguous. The V and J ends lost 5 bases and 5 bases respectively, with 6 bases between them. The CDR3 loop spans 11 amino acids. Germline V gene lookup returns CDR1 SGHVS and CDR2 FNYEAQ. The CDR3 spells CASSPLETQYF. Here the CDR3 DNA reads TGTGCCAGCAGCCCCCTGGAGACCCAGTACTTC.

This chain joins TRBV4-3 and TRBJ1-1; the match to TRBD1 covers 9 bases. The junction had 9 bases not matched to a gene; V was cut back by 1 base and J by 12 bases. This CDR3 spans 14 amino acids. CDR1 is LGHNA and CDR2 is YSLEER in the germline V gene. The CDR3 is CASSQGHRGRMTFF. The CDR3 bases are TGCGCCAGCAGCCAAGGCCACAGGGGGCGCATGACTTTCTTT.

The chain recombines TRBV15 with TRBJ2-7, with 11 bases lining up with TRBD2. This CDR3 spans 15 amino acids. V dropped 1 base and J dropped 3; count of bases not matched to a gene: 2. Germline V gives CDR1 LNHNV, CDR2 YYDKDF (reference sequence). Here the CDR3 DNA reads TGTGCCACCAGCAGAGCCCTAGCGGGGGGCTACGAGCAGTACTTC. It codes for CATSRALAGGYEQYF.

A word on this clone: The identical CDR3 is also encoded by other nucleotide sequences in the sample. The chain combines TRBV7-2 with TRBJ2-1; the D gene is possibly TRBD2 (5 bases). Germline-derived CDR1 and CDR2 are SGHTA and FQGNSA. CDR3 length: 15 residues. V dropped 5 bases and J dropped 2 bases, with 13 bases sitting between them. The CDR3: CASSTSGTPYNEQFF. CDR3 nucleotide sequence: TGTGCCAGCAGCACCAGCGGTACCCCCTACAATGAGCAGTTCTTC.

V gene TRBV7-3 combines with J gene TRBJ1-1; 8 positions match TRBD1. Looked up from germline, CDR1 is SGHTA and CDR2 is FQGTGA. The CDR3 is 13 residues long. The V and J ends lost 5 bases and 5 bases, in that order; junction bases with no gene match: 4. The CDR3 sequence: CASSLTGVTEAFF. The CDR3 bases are TGTGCCAGCAGCCTGACAGGGGTAACTGAAGCTTTCTTT.

The chain is built from TRBV5-1 and TRBJ1-1; D may be TRBD1 (6 bases). V was trimmed by 4 bases and J by 1 base, leaving 11 bases between them. The CDR3 has 14 residues. Germline V gene sequence: CDR1 SGHRS, CDR2 YFSETQ. The CDR3 protein is CASSPQGTNTEAFF. As DNA, the CDR3 is TGCGCCAGCAGCCCCCAGGGGACGAACACTGAAGCTTTCTTT.

CDR3 residues: CASSRSGGTEAFF. The CDR3 DNA is TGCGCCAGCAGTCGATCAGGGGGCACTGAAGCTTTCTTT. V and J are TRBV10-1 and TRBJ1-1, with TRBD1 matching over 7 bases. The CDR3 has 13 amino acids. J lost 4 bases, V lost 5 bases, and 4 bases had no gene match. Germline CDR1 WNHNN, CDR2 SYGVQD (reference sequence).

V and J are TRBV5-4 and TRBJ2-6; D is possibly TRBD1 (8 bases). V shed 0 bases and J shed 0 bases, with 10 bases lying between them. The CDR3 is 17 amino acids. Germline V gene data show CDR1 as SGHNT and CDR2 as YYREEE (reference sequence). CDR3 bases: TGTGCCAGCAGCTTGGACAGGGGGGGCTCTGGGGCCAACGTCCTGACTTTC. This translates into CASSLDRGGSGANVLTF.

The chain has TRBV5-6 and TRBJ1-4; no definite D call. The V and J ends lost 2 bases and 5 bases respectively, with 13 bases between them. This CDR3 spans 15 amino acids. Germline CDR1 SGHDT, CDR2 YYEEEE. The CDR3 reads CASSFREVGNEKLFF. The CDR3 DNA is TGTGCCAGCAGCTTTCGTGAGGTGGGGAATGAAAAACTGTTTTTT.

This clone was seen more than once but under ten times. The chain is built from TRBV29-1 and TRBJ2-7; either TRBD1 or TRBD2 may supply D (5 bases each). Trimming took 6 bases from V and 2 from J, leaving 11 bases between them. The germline CDR1 and CDR2 sequences are SQVTM and ANQGSEA. The CDR3 loop spans 12 amino acids. The chain's CDR3 is CSVRDGTYEQYF. The CDR3 nucleotides are TGCAGCGTCCGGGACGGAACCTACGAGCAGTACTTC.